A few counts support the clone carrying this T cell receptor beta chain. The antigen remains unidentified. The source of the sample is a study of T-cell memory formation after mild COVID-19. About the study: There were largely donor-specific TCR clusters. Broader study findings: Some SARS-CoV-2-responding clones were already detected in memory before infection.

MiXCR, applied by TCRdb to the 5' RACE reads, yields one record per CDR3 protein. The repertoire consists of approximately 240,000 distinct CDR3 sequences, with roughly 17% occurring once and the leading ten covering approximately 3.4%. The sequenced material came from PBMCs or a T cell subset sorted from them (not recorded which). The receptor's source is a man between 18 and 29 years old who had mild COVID-19 (a few samples of this study predate the infection). Cell type and time point are not known.

The CDR3 protein is CASSEASRVTGELFF. The CDR3 DNA reads as TGTGCCAGCAGTGAAGCGAGCAGGGTTACCGGGGAGCTGTTTTTT. J is TRBJ2-2 and V is TRBV2, with D perhaps matching TRBD1 (5 bases). The germline V gene has CDR1 SNHLY and CDR2 FYNNEI. Trimming cost V 0 bases and J 5 bases, with 10 bases left between them. The CDR3 is 15 amino acids. Together with reference TRBV2 and TRBJ2-2, the CDR3 gives the full variable domain: EPEVTQTPSHQVTQMGQEVILRCVPISNHLYFYWYRQILGQKVEFLVSFYNNEISEKSEIFDDQFSVERPDGSNFTLKIRSTKLEDSAMYFCASSEASRVTGELFFGEGSRLTVL.